This passage covers 6 T cell receptor beta chains from one sample sequenced in a study of cytomegalovirus exposure and HLA in healthy donors. Vbeta (60) and Jbeta (13) primers were used in the PCR. Profiling relied on immunoSEQ multiplex PCR, and the TCRdb table lists in-frame clones only, not all of them. The sample includes 150,000 to 200,000 clones, about 80% of them seen just once. The sequencing input was PBMCs. The receptors originated from a woman between 40 and 55 years old in good health and CMV-seronegative.

The chain employs TRBV28 and TRBJ2-2; 9 nucleotides line up with TRBD1. The CDR3 spans 16 residues. Germline CDR1 is MDHEN and CDR2 is SYDVKM. Trimming cost V 7 bases and J 6 bases; bases outside gene matches: 12. The chain's CDR3 is CASTAGQGYWPGELFF. DNA for the CDR3: TGTGCCAGCACTGCCGGACAGGGGTATTGGCCCGGGGAGCTGTTTTTT.

This sequence joins TRBV6-8 and TRBJ2-7; weak D call: TRBD2 (5 bases). V lost 7 bases and J 4 bases, leaving 35 bases between the germline ends. The CDR3 loop spans 20 amino acids. The germline gives CDR1 MNHGY, CDR2 SAAAGT. This CDR3 reads CASNKRGKAGPGLWLYEQYF. Written as DNA, the CDR3 is TGTGCCAGCAATAAAAGAGGAAAGGCGGGCCCCGGACTTTGGCTTTACGAGCAGTACTTC.

The J gene is TRBJ1-4, the V gene TRBV6-5, with D maybe TRBD1 (6 bases). Trimming removed 5 bases from V and 5 bases from J, with 15 bases in between. The CDR3 extends over 15 amino acids. Per germline, CDR1 MNHEY and CDR2 SVGAGI. CDR3 sequence (DNA): TGTGCCAGCAGTCGACAGGCCGTAGGCAATGAAAAACTGTTTTTT. Translating it yields CASSRQAVGNEKLFF.

This clone has more than one count but fewer than ten. The chain links TRBV11-2 to TRBJ2-5, with 7 bases matching TRBD1. CDR1 is SGHAT, CDR2 FQNNGV, per germline. This CDR3 contains 15 residues. The V gene end was trimmed by 5 bases and the J gene end by 2 bases; junction bases not matched to a gene: 8. The CDR3 coding sequence is TGTGCCAGCAGCCCCCCGGGACAGTTTCAAGAGACCCAGTACTTC. As protein: CASSPPGQFQETQYF.

The J gene is TRBJ2-3, the V gene TRBV7-7; TRBD2 matches 11 bases. The germline V gene has CDR1 SSHAT and CDR2 FNYEAQ (reference sequence). J lost 3 bases, V lost 1 base, and 0 bases had no gene match. This CDR3 is built from 15 residues. The CDR3 nucleotides read TGTGCCAGCAGCTTAGTAGCGGGGGGGACAGATACGCAGTATTTT. It encodes CASSLVAGGTDTQYF.

The V and J genes are TRBV11-2 and TRBJ2-3; maybe TRBD2 (5 bases). Trimming took off 5 bases at V and 6 bases at J, with 9 bases between the two ends. Germline CDR1 is SGHAT and CDR2 is FQNNGV. The CDR3 is 12 amino acids. DNA of the CDR3: TGTGCCAGCAGCGGACCGGGGGATACGCAGTATTTT. This translates into CASSGPGDTQYF.